The TCR beta chain under discussion was sequenced for a study of blood T cell repertoires in COVID-19. On the study more broadly: Acute-phase and convalescent COVID-19 samples originated in the United States, Italy and Spain.

As handled by the study authors: Estimation of nucleated cell counts was performed using reference gene primer amplification. This table comes from immunoSEQ multiplex PCR, and its TCRdb copy is limited to in-frame clones, with some not included. V, J and clone size are those of that table, while D and trimming were read from the DNA. Among approximately 380,000 clones, more than 70% were seen once, and the ten largest hold 1.2%. The table lists this clone with a few counts. There are 15 residues in the CDR3. Losses at the gene ends were 7 bases for V and 1 base for J; bases not matched to a gene: 8. Germline CDR1 LGHNT, CDR2 FRNRAP.

Sequenced sample: PBMCs or T cells enriched from blood (not recorded which). The chain carries TRBV12-5 and TRBJ1-1; 8 bases map to TRBD1. This sequence was found in a woman aged 18-29 years who had recovered from COVID-19. DNA for the CDR3: TGTGCTAGTGCCCTCGAGGACAGGGCGAACACTGAAGCTTTCTTT. This gives the protein CASALEDRANTEAFF.